The 3 T cell receptor beta chains reported below all come from one sample, sequenced in a study of CD8 T cells in Susac syndrome. With random hexamers, reverse transcription was performed on roughly 0.45 to 1 ug of RNA. TCRdb reprocessed the immunoSEQ multiplex PCR reads with MiXCR, giving one entry per CDR3 protein. This sample carries some 57,000 distinct CDR3 sequences, just over 90% of them seen once, and the ten largest clones take approximately 0.21%. The sample taken for sequencing was CD8+ T cells from PBMCs. The receptor source for this set is a human donor in good health.

This clonotype was seen just once. The V and J genes are TRBV4-2 and TRBJ2-1; 8 bases map to TRBD2. Germline values: CDR1 LGHNA, CDR2 YNFKEQ. This CDR3 is built from 16 residues. Germline trimming cut 0 bases from V and 3 bases from J; bases unmatched to any gene: 4. The CDR3 reads CASSQESGLGYNEQFF. The CDR3 DNA follows: TGTGCCAGCAGCCAAGAGTCGGGACTAGGCTACAATGAGCAGTTCTTC.

This clonotype has just one count. The genes are TRBV29-1 and TRBJ2-4, with 8 bases lining up with TRBD1. The CDR3 is 11 amino acids. Per the germline V gene, CDR1 is SQVTM and CDR2 is ANQGSEA. The V segment lost 7 bases and the J segment 6 bases; nucleotides outside the gene matches: 2. CDR3 DNA: TGCAGCGCGACAGGGGCAAACATTCAGTACTTC. Translation gives CSATGANIQYF.

The CDR3 sequence: CASSPLGGPDNYGYTF. CDR3 coding DNA: TGTGCCAGCAGCCCGTTAGGAGGGCCGGATAACTATGGCTACACCTTC. The chain employs TRBV3-1 and TRBJ1-2; D uncertain. Germline V CDR1 and CDR2: LGHDT, YNNKEL (reference sequence). The CDR3 spans 16 residues. V lost 4 bases to trimming and J lost 1 base, with 16 bases between them.